This T cell receptor (beta chain) derives from a study of identical twins. V was pared by 2 bases and J by 2 bases, with 11 bases between. This CDR3 spans 15 amino acids. Germline V gene sequence: CDR1 SGHTA, CDR2 FQGNSA. Everyone who gave samples was a healthy Caucasian. This clonotype was seen just once. Each CDR3 protein is one row after TCRdb ran MiXCR on the 5' RACE reads. The table shows around 1.7 million distinct CDR3 sequences, with around a third occurring only once. The sequence was collected from a newborn girl in good health. This sequence joins TRBV7-2 and TRBJ2-3; a possible D gene is TRBD2 (5 bases). The sequenced material came from cord blood. The CDR3 DNA reads as TGTGCCAGCAGCTTAACGCGACTAAACACAGATACGCAGTATTTT. Translation gives CASSLTRLNTDTQYF.